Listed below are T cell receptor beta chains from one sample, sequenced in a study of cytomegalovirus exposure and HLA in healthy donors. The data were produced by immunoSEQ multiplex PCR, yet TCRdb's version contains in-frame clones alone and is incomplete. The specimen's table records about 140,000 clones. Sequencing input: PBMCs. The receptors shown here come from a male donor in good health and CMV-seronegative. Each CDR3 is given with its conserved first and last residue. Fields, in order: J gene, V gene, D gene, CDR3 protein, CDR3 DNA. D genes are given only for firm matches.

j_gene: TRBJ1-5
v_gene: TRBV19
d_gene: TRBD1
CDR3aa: CASRSGQGHQPQHF
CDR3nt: TGTGCCAGTAGGTCCGGACAGGGACATCAGCCCCAGCATTTT

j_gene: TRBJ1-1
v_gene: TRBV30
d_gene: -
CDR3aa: CAWSVRVNTEAFF
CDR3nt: TGTGCCTGGAGTGTACGGGTAAACACTGAAGCTTTCTTT

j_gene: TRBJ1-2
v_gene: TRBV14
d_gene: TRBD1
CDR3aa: CASSSGGPAYGYTF
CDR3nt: TGTGCCAGCAGCTCAGGGGGGCCCGCCTATGGCTACACCTTC

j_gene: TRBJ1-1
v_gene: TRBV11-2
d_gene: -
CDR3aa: CASSLRGVNPEAFF
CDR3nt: TGTGCCAGCAGCTTACGGGGGGTTAATCCTGAAGCTTTCTTT

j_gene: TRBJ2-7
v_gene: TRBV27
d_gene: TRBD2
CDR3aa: CASKYRGGPGEQYF
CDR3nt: TGTGCCAGCAAGTATCGGGGGGGGCCGGGAGAGCAGTACTTC

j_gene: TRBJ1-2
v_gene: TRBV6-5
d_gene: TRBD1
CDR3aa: CASSPGQGGNYGYTF
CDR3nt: TGTGCCAGCAGCCCCGGACAGGGGGGAAACTATGGCTACACCTTC

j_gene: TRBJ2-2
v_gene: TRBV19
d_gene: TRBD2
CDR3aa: CASSTLTSGSRTGELFF
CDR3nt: TGTGCCAGTAGTACCTTGACTAGCGGGAGTCGAACCGGGGAGCTGTTTTTT

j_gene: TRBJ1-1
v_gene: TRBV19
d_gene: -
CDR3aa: CASSINREGTEAFF
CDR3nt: TGTGCCAGTAGTATTAACAGGGAGGGCACTGAAGCTTTCTTT

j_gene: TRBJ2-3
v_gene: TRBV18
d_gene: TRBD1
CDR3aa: CASRTGASTDTQYF
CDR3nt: TGTGCCAGCCGTACAGGGGCCAGCACAGATACGCAGTATTTT

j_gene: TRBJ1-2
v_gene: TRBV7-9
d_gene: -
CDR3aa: CASSLGGEYGYTF
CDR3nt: TGTGCCAGCAGCTTAGGGGGGGAATATGGCTACACCTTC

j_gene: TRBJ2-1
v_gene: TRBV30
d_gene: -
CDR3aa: CAWSSGLPNEQFF
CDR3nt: TGTGCCTGGAGTTCGGGGTTGCCCAATGAGCAGTTCTTC

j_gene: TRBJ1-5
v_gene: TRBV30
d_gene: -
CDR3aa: CAWSVSLDQPQHF
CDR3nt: TGTGCCTGGAGTGTTAGCCTCGATCAGCCCCAGCATTTT

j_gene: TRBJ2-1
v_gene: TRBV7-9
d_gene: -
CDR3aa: CASSFTSTTDNEQFF
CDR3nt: TGTGCCAGCAGCTTCACTAGCACGACTGACAATGAGCAGTTCTTC

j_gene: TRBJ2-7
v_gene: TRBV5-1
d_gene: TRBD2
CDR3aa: CASGRGDSYEQYF
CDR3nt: TGCGCCAGCGGCCGGGGGGATAGTTACGAGCAGTACTTC

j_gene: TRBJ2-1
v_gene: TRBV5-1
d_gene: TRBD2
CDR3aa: CASSQVLSGIRNEQFF
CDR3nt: TGCGCCAGCAGCCAAGTCCTTAGCGGGATCCGCAATGAGCAGTTCTTC

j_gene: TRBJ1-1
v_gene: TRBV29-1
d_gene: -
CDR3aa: CSVDPGAEAFF
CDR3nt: TGCAGCGTTGACCCAGGCGCTGAAGCTTTCTTT

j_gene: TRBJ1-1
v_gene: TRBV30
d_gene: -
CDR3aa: CAWSATDFTEAFF
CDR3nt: TGTGCCTGGAGTGCTACAGATTTCACTGAAGCTTTCTTT

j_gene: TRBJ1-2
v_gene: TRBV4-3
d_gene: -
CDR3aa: CASGHREGYGYTF
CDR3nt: TGCGCCAGCGGACACAGGGAAGGGTATGGCTACACCTTC

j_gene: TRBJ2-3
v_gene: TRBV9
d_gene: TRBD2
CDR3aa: CASSVLSGGRTDTQYF
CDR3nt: TGTGCCAGCAGCGTCCTTAGCGGGGGGAGGACAGATACGCAGTATTTT

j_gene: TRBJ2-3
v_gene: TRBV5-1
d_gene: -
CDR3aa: CASSLGERSPDTQYF
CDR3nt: TGCGCCAGCAGCTTAGGAGAGCGGAGCCCAGATACGCAGTATTTT

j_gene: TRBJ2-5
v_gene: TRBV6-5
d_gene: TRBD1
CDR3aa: CAARRGTAPETQYF
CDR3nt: TGTGCCGCCCGACGAGGGACAGCCCCAGAGACCCAGTACTTC

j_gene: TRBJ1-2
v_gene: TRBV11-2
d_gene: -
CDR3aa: CASSPDGENYGYTF
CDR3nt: TGTGCCAGCAGCCCCGACGGGGAGAACTATGGCTACACCTTC

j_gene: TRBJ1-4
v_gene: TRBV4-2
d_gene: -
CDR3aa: CASSQEWNSNEKLFF
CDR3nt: TGTGCCAGCAGCCAAGAATGGAACAGTAATGAAAAACTGTTTTTT

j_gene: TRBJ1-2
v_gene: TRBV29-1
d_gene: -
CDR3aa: CSVEGLSYGYTF
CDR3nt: TGCAGCGTGGAGGGCCTGTCCTATGGCTACACCTTC

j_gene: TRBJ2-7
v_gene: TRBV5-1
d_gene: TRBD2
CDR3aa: CASSPVIGGAYEQYF
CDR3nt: TGCGCCAGCAGCCCCGTAATCGGGGGGGCCTACGAGCAGTACTTC

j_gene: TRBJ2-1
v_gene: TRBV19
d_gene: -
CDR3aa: CASSMPGGYNEQFF
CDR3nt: TGTGCCAGTAGTATGCCCGGCGGATACAATGAGCAGTTCTTC

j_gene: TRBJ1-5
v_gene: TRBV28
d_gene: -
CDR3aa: CASSPDGQPQHF
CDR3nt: TGTGCCAGCAGTCCCGACGGGCAGCCCCAGCATTTT

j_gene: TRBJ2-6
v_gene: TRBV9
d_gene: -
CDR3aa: CASSPKGERSSGANVLTF
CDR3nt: TGTGCCAGCAGTCCTAAGGGGGAACGGTCTTCTGGGGCCAACGTCCTGACTTTC

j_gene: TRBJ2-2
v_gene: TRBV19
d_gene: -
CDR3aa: CASSLLLRNTGELFF
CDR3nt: TGTGCCAGTAGTCTTCTACTGCGGAACACCGGGGAGCTGTTTTTT

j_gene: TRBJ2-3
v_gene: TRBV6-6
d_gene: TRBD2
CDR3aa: CAGSRGGTDTQYF
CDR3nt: TGTGCCGGATCCCGGGGGGGAACAGATACGCAGTATTTT

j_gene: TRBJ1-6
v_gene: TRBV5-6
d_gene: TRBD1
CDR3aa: CASSLLRGRFSPLHF
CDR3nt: TGTGCCAGCAGCTTGCTCAGGGGGCGATTCTCACCTCTCCACTTT

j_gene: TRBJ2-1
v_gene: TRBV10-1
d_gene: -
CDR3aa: CASSESLVGAAYNEQFF
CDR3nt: TGCGCCAGCAGTGAGTCCCTCGTGGGGGCTGCTTACAATGAGCAGTTCTTC

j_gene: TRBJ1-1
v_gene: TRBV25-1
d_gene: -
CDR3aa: CASSELTGTSLHTEAFF
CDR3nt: TGTGCCAGCAGTGAATTGACCGGGACATCCTTACACACTGAAGCTTTCTTT

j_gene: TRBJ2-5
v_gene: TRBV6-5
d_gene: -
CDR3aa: CASGPGTETGTQYF
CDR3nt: TGTGCCAGCGGACCCGGGACTGAGACGGGGACCCAGTACTTC

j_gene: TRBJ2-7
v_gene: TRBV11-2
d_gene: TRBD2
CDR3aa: CASSLGPSGGTGYEQYF
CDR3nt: TGTGCCAGCAGCTTAGGGCCTAGCGGGGGTACGGGTTACGAGCAGTACTTC

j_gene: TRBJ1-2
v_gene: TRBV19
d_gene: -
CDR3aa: CASSFSQVYNYGYTF
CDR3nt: TGTGCCAGTAGTTTTTCCCAGGTATATAACTATGGCTACACCTTC

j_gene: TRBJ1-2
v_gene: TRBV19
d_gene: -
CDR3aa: CASSKAGGYTF
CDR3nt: TGTGCCAGTAGTAAGGCGGGAGGCTACACCTTC

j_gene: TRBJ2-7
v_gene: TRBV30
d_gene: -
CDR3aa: CAWSGDSFYEQYF
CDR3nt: TGTGCCTGGAGCGGCGACAGTTTCTACGAGCAGTACTTC

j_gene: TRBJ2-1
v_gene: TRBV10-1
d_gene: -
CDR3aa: CASSASVGGPYNEQFF
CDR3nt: TGCGCCAGCAGCGCCTCCGTGGGGGGTCCTTACAATGAGCAGTTCTTC

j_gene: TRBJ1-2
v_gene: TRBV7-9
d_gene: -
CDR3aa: CASSLPSDHGYTF
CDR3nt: TGTGCCAGCAGCCTCCCATCAGATCATGGCTACACCTTC

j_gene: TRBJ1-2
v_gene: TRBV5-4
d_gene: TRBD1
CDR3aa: CASSLLSDRGQRGYTF
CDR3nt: TGTGCCAGCAGCTTGCTCTCCGACAGGGGGCAGAGAGGCTACACCTTC